This section outlines one TCR beta chain sequence together with its context. This entry belongs to a study of T cells in localized non-small cell lung cancer. TCRdb keeps only in-frame clones here, not all; method: immunoSEQ multiplex PCR. The data contain about 72,000 clones, roughly four fifths of them singletons. In germline, CDR1 is LNHDA, CDR2 SQIVND (reference sequence). Unmatched junction bases numbered 5, after V lost 3 bases and J lost 0 bases. This CDR3 contains 16 residues. The sample in question was peripheral blood, obtained before any cancer treatment. The receptor was isolated from a female donor of 60 years or more with stage I lung adenocarcinoma. This chain joins TRBV19 and TRBJ1-3, with 7 bases fitting TRBD1. As DNA, the CDR3 is TGTGCCAGTAGTATTGGAAGGGACAGCTCTGGAAACACCATATATTTT. Amino acids: CASSIGRDSSGNTIYF.